The clone carrying this T cell receptor beta chain showed up just once. The target antigen is unknown. The sample originates from a study of T cell responses to AZD1222 COVID-19 vaccine. Germline CDR1 reads SEHNR; CDR2 reads FQNEAQ (reference sequence). V lost 4 bases, J lost 1 base, and 10 bases lay in between. The CDR3 totals 15 residues. Profiled with immunoSEQ multiplex PCR; TCRdb holds only in-frame clones, not every one. This sample has about 90,000 clones, with around 84% found just once. Whole-study findings and limits: Just six people given AZD1222 tested seropositive at baseline. A rise in Spike-specific TCR breadth and depth followed two AZD1222 doses. Mostly white British, mostly female donors; authors suggested clonal diversity may be underestimated. The study sampled repertoires only after the peak T cell response.

Sample: peripheral blood, taken 28 days after the second AZD1222 dose. V is TRBV7-9 and J is TRBJ2-2; D is unclear. The TCR comes from an adult who received the AZD1222 COVID-19 vaccine. This chain's CDR3 is CASSSLPKNTGELFF. The CDR3 DNA reads TGTGCCAGCAGCTCCTTACCAAAGAACACCGGGGAGCTGTTTTTT.